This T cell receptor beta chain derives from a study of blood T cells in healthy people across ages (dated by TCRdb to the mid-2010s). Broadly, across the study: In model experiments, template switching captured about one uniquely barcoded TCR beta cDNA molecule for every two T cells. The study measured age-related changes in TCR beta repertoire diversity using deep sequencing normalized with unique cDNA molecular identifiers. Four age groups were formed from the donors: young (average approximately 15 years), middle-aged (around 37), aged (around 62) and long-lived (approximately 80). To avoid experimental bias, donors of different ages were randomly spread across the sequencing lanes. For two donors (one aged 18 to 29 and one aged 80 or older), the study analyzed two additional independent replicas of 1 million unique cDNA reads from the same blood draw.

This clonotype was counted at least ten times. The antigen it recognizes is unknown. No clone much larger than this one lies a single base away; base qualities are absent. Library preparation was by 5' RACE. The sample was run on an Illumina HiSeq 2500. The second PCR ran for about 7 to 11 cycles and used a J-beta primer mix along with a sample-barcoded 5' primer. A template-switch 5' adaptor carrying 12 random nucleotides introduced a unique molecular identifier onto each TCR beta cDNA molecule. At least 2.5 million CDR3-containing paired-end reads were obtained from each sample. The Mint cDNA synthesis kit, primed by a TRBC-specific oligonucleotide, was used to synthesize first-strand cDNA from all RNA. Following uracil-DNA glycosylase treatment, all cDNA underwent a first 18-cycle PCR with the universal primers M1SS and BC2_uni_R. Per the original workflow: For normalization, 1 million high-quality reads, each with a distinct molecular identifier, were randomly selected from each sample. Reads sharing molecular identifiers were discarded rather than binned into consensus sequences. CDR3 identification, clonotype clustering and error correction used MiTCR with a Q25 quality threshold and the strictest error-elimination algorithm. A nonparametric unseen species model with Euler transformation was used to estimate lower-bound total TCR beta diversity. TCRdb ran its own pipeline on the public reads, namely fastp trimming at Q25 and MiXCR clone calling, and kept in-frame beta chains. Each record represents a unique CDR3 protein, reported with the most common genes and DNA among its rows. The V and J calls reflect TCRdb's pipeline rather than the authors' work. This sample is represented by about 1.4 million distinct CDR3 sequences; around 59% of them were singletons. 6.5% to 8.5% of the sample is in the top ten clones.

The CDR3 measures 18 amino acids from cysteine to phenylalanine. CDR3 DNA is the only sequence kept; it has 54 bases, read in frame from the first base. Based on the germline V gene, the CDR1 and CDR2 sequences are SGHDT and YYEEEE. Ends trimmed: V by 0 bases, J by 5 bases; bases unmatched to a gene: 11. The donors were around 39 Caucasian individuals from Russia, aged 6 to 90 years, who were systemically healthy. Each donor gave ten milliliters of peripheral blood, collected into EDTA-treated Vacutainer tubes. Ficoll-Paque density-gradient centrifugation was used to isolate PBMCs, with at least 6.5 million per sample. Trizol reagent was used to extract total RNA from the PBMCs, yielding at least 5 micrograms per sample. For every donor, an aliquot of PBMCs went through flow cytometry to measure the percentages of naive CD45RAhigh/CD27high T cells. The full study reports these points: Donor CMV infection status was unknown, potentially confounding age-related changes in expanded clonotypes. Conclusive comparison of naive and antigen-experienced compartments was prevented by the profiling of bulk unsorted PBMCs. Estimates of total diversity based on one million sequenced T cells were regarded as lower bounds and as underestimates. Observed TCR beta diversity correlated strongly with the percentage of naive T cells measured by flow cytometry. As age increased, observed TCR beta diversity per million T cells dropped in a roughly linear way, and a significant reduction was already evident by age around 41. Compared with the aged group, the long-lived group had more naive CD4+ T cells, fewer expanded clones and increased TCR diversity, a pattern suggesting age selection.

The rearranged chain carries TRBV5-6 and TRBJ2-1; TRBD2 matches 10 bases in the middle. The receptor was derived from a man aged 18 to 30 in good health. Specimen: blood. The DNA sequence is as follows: TGTGCCAGCAGCTTGGCTCTAGCGGGAGTTAGGACTAACAATGAGCAGTTCTTC. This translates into CASSLALAGVRTNNEQFF. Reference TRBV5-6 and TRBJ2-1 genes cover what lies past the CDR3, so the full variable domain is DAGVTQSPTHLIKTRGQQVTLRCSPKSGHDTVSWYQQALGQGPQFIFQYYEEEERQRGNFPDRFSGHQFPNYSSELNVNALLLGDSALYLCASSLALAGVRTNNEQFFGPGTRLTVL.